These 8 T cell receptor beta chains came from one sample sequenced in a study of OX40 agonist ivuxolimab in advanced cancers. Profiled with immunoSEQ multiplex PCR; TCRdb holds only in-frame clones, not every one. The sample consists of 45,000 to 55,000 clones, approximately 94% of them appearing once. Here the sequenced sample was CD4+ or CD8+ T cells sorted from blood, taken in a trial of the OX40 agonist ivuxolimab. The source of these receptors is an adult with an advanced solid tumor such as melanoma, head and neck, liver or kidney cancer.

This chain uses TRBV7-9 with TRBJ2-1; D unresolved. Trimming pared 1 base from V and 10 bases from J, leaving 5 bases between. Germline V gives CDR1 SEHNR, CDR2 FQNEAQ (reference sequence). The CDR3 is 11 residues long. The CDR3 here is CASSLGGEQFF. The CDR3 DNA reads TGTGCCAGCAGCTTAGGTGGGGAGCAGTTCTTC. The full variable domain, with the rest looked up from reference TRBV7-9 and TRBJ2-1, is DTGVSQNPRHKITKRGQNVTFRCDPISEHNRLYWYRQTLGQGPEFLTYFQNEAQLEKSRLLSDRFSAERPKGSFSTLEIQRTEQGDSAMYLCASSLGGEQFFGPGTRLTVL.

V and J are TRBV18 and TRBJ1-2; unclear D gene. The V gene's germline CDR1 is KGHSH and CDR2 LQKENI. The CDR3 contains 14 residues. V was trimmed by 3 bases and J by 5 bases, leaving 13 bases between them. The chain's CDR3 is CASSPGQNFYGYTF. In DNA, the CDR3 is TGTGCCAGCTCACCGGGCCAGAATTTTTATGGCTACACCTTC. The full variable domain, completed using reference TRBV18 and TRBJ1-2, is NAGVMQNPRHLVRRRGQEARLRCSPMKGHSHVYWYRQLPEEGLKFMVYLQKENIIDESGMPKERFSAEFPKEGPSILRIQQVVRGDSAAYFCASSPGQNFYGYTFGSGTRLTVV.

CDR3 sequence reads: CSVTGLGNIQYF. The CDR3 nucleotides are TGCAGCGTAACAGGCCTTGGGAACATTCAGTACTTC. V is TRBV29-1 and J is TRBJ2-4; maybe TRBD1 (5 bases). In germline, CDR1 is SQVTM, CDR2 ANQGSEA. The CDR3 totals 12 residues. The V end lost 6 bases, the J end lost 7 bases, and 13 bases lay between the germline ends.

The J gene is TRBJ2-1, the V gene TRBV19, with TRBD2 as a possible D gene (5 bases). The CDR3 totals 16 residues. Trimming removed 5 bases at V and 2 bases at J, with 16 bases between. Germline loops: CDR1 LNHDA, CDR2 SQIVND (reference sequence). The CDR3 here is CASSWKAVDTYNEQFF. The CDR3 bases are TGTGCCAGTAGTTGGAAAGCGGTCGATACCTACAATGAGCAGTTCTTC.

The V call is TRBV5-6, the J call TRBJ2-7; D gene ambiguous. Germline V CDR1 and CDR2: SGHDT, YYEEEE. Between the trimmed V and J ends, which lost 3 bases and 5 bases, there was a span of 9 bases. The CDR3 covers 12 residues. The CDR3 bases are TGTGCCAGCAGCTCGGGTGGCAACGAGCAGTACTTC. Translating gives CASSSGGNEQYF.

The V gene is TRBV29-1, the J gene TRBJ2-7; D may correspond to TRBD1 or TRBD2 (5 bases each). This CDR3 contains 13 residues. The V end lost 6 bases, the J end lost 0 bases, and 12 bases lay between the germline ends. The germline CDR1 and CDR2 sequences are SQVTM and ANQGSEA. The DNA for the CDR3 is TGCAGCGTCTCCCGGGGCGTCTCCTACGAGCAGTACTTC. It specifies CSVSRGVSYEQYF.

V and J are TRBV2 and TRBJ2-1; D gene unclear. The germline CDR1 and CDR2 sequences are SNHLY and FYNNEI. The CDR3 is 13 residues long. V lost 4 bases, J lost 6 bases, and 10 bases lay in between. CDR3 sequence reads: CASSVVVGNEQFF. The CDR3 bases are TGTGCCAGCAGTGTTGTAGTTGGCAATGAGCAGTTCTTC.

In its sample, this clone was seen once. J is TRBJ1-5 and V is TRBV27, with 9 bases matching TRBD1. CDR1 is MNHEY and CDR2 is SMNVEV in the germline V gene (reference sequence). The CDR3 extends over 15 amino acids. Unmatched junction bases numbered 8, after V lost 5 bases and J lost 6 bases. The CDR3 loop is CASSPTTGGGQPQHF. The CDR3 bases are TGTGCCAGCAGTCCAACCACAGGGGGCGGTCAGCCCCAGCATTTT.